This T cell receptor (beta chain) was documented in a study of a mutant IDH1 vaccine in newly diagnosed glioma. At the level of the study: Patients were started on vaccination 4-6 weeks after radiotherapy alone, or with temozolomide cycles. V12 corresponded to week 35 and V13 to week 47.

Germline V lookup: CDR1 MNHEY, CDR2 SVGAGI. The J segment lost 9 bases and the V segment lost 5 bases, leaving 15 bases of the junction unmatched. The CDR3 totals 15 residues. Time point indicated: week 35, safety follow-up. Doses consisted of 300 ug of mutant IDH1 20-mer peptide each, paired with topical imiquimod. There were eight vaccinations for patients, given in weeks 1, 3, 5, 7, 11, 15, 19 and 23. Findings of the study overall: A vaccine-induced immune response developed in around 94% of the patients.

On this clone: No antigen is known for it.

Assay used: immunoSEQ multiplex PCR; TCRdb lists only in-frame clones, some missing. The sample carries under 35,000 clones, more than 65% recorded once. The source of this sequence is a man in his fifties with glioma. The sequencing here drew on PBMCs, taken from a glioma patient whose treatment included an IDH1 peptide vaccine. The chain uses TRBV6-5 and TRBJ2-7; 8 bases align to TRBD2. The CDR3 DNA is TGTGCCAGCAGTCCCCGCGGGGGGAGGGCAAGTATGCAGTACTTC. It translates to CASSPRGGRASMQYF.